The rows below give T cell receptor beta chains drawn from one sample of a study of shared clonotypes between healthy human individuals. Libraries were prepared by immunoSEQ multiplex PCR; TCRdb keeps only in-frame clonotypes and omits some of them. The repertoire includes 1 million to 1.3 million clones, around 78% of them detected once, and more than 0.55% sits in the top ten. The sample was memory CD4+ T cells from PBMCs. Receptors originate from a man in his late teens or twenties in good health. Some clones in this sample may be carry-over from other donors' samples. Both conserved end residues are part of each CDR3. D genes are given only for firm matches. Clone size is shown for a subset of rows, as once, few, many or a class of expanded clone.

d_gene | j_gene | abundance | v_gene | CDR3nt | CDR3aa
TRBD1 | TRBJ1-3 | - | TRBV6-1 | TGTGCCAGCAGACCCGGACAGGGTGGGGGAAACACCATATATTTT | CASRPGQGGGNTIYF
TRBD1 | TRBJ2-7 | many | TRBV11-1 | TGTGCCAGCAGCTATCCACAGGGGCGGGAGCAGTACTTC | CASSYPQGREQYF
- | TRBJ1-1 | - | TRBV5-1 | TGCGCCAGCAGCTTGAAGACGAACACTGAAGCTTTCTTT | CASSLKTNTEAFF
TRBD1 | TRBJ1-4 | - | TRBV11-1 | TGTGCCAGCAGCCCTAAACTGGGGACAGGGCCAACTAATGAAAAACTGTTTTTT | CASSPKLGTGPTNEKLFF
- | TRBJ2-3 | - | TRBV29-1 | TGCAGCGTTCCTGGCCTCTCTTGGGGAGATACGCAGTATTTT | CSVPGLSWGDTQYF
- | TRBJ1-1 | - | TRBV10-2 | TGCGCCAGCAGGCGGGGGCGGGGGAACACTGAAGCTTTCTTT | CASRRGRGNTEAFF
- | TRBJ1-2 | - | TRBV7-3 | TGTGCCAGCAGCTTCCAGGGGTCCCTCCGCTACACCTTC | CASSFQGSLRYTF
- | TRBJ1-1 | - | TRBV6-6 | TGTGCCAGCAGTTACTTGGCAACAGGGTCGGGCACTGAAGCTTTCTTT | CASSYLATGSGTEAFF
- | TRBJ2-6 | once | TRBV18 | TGTGCCAGCTCACCACTCGGGTCTGGGGCCAACGTCCTGACTTTC | CASSPLGSGANVLTF
- | TRBJ1-2 | - | TRBV5-1 | TGCGCCAGCAGCTTGGTAGGCAGGGAGATGAATGGCTACACCTTC | CASSLVGREMNGYTF
TRBD1 | TRBJ1-5 | once | TRBV2 | TGTGCCAGCAGAACCGGGACAGGGGTCCATCAGCCCCAGCATTTT | CASRTGTGVHQPQHF
TRBD2 | TRBJ2-1 | - | TRBV9 | TGTGCCAGCAGCGACGGACTAGCGGGAGGGACTGAGCAGTTCTTC | CASSDGLAGGTEQFF
- | TRBJ1-1 | - | TRBV6-4 | TGTGCCAGCAGTGTCAACAGGGCGGGCACTGAAGCTTTCTTT | CASSVNRAGTEAFF
- | TRBJ1-5 | - | TRBV28 | TGTGCCAGCAGTATAGGAGGGAGGCTCGGTAGGAGCAATCAGCCCCAGCATTTT | CASSIGGRLGRSNQPQHF
- | TRBJ2-2 | - | TRBV11-2 | TGTGCCAGCAGCCCCAGGAGGAACACCGGGGAGCTGTTTTTT | CASSPRRNTGELFF
- | TRBJ1-1 | - | TRBV15 | TGTGCCACCAGCTCGGACATCGGAACTGAAGCTTTCTTT | CATSSDIGTEAFF
- | TRBJ1-2 | - | TRBV19 | TGTGCCAGTAGTATATGGGGGACCCCTAACTATGGCTACACCTTC | CASSIWGTPNYGYTF
TRBD2 | TRBJ2-7 | - | TRBV5-1 | TGCGCCAGCAGACCTACTAGCGGAGGAGTCTACGAGCAGTACTTC | CASRPTSGGVYEQYF
- | TRBJ1-2 | few | TRBV5-1 | TGCGCCAGCAGCTTGGACCGGGGTACCGGCTACACCTTC | CASSLDRGTGYTF
- | TRBJ2-3 | - | TRBV7-2 | TGTGCCAGCAGCGCTAGTTTCGTGCAGTATTTT | CASSASFVQYF
- | TRBJ2-1 | - | TRBV18 | TGTGCCAGCTCACCTCCCCATTTCAGGGCTGGGGACAATGAGCAGTTCTTC | CASSPPHFRAGDNEQFF
TRBD2 | TRBJ2-1 | - | TRBV5-1 | TGCGCCAGCTATCGGGGAAGATCGGTAGCGGGGTACAATGAGCAGTTCTTC | CASYRGRSVAGYNEQFF
- | TRBJ2-7 | - | TRBV5-1 | TGCGCCAGCAGCTTGGGGGGCGAGCAGTACTTC | CASSLGGEQYF
TRBD2 | TRBJ2-7 | - | TRBV2 | TGTGCCAGCAGTGCTCGGACGGGGGGTGGCTACGAGCAGTACTTC | CASSARTGGGYEQYF
- | TRBJ2-1 | - | TRBV5-6 | TGTGCCAGCAGCTTGAACAGCCTTTCAGGGCAGTTCTTC | CASSLNSLSGQFF